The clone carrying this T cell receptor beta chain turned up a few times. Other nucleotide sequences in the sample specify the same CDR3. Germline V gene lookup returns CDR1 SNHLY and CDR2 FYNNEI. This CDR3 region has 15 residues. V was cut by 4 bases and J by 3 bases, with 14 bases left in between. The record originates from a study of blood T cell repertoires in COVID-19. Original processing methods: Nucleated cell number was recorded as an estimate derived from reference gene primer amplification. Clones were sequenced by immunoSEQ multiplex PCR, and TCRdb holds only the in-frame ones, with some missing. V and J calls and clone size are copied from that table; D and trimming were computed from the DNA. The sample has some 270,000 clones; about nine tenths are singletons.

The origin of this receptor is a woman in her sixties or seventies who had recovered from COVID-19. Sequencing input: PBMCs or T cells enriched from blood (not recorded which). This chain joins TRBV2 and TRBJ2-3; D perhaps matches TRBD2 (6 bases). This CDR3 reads CASSGRQGGTDTQYF. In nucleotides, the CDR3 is TGTGCCAGCAGTGGGAGGCAGGGAGGAACAGATACGCAGTATTTT.